This TCR beta chain is from a study of cytomegalovirus exposure and HLA in healthy donors. The CDR3 runs 17 residues. In the PCR, 60 Vbeta and 13 Jbeta primers were used. Here immunoSEQ multiplex PCR was the method, and the copy in TCRdb shows in-frame clones only, minus some. The sample lists fewer than 200,000 clones, almost 80% occurring once. The source is a man aged 25 to 40 in good health and CMV-seronegative. This rearrangement joins TRBV21-1 to TRBJ2-3; the D call of TRBD2 is as the table states it, not checked on the DNA. TRBV21-1 is classified as a pseudogene. What was sequenced was PBMCs. CDR3 nucleotide sequence: TGTGCCAGCAGCAAGAATCTAGCGGGAGGTCCCACAGATACGCAGTATTTT. It yields the protein CASSKNLAGGPTDTQYF.